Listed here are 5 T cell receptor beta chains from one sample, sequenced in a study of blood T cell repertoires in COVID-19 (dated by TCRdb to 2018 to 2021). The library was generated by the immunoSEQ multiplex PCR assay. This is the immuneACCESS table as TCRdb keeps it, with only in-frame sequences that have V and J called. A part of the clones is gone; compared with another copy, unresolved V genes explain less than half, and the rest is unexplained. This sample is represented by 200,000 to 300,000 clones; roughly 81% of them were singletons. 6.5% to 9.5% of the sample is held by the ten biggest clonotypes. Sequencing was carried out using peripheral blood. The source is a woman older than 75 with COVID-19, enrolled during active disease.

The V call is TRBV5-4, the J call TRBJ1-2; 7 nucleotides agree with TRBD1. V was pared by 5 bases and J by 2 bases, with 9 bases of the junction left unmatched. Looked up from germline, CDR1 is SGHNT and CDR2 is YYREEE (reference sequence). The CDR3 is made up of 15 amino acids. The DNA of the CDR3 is TGTGCCAGCAGGTCCGGGACAGACTTCAACTATGGCTACACCTTC. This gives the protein CASRSGTDFNYGYTF. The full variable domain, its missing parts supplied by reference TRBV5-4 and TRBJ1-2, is ETGVTQSPTHLIKTRGQQVTLRCSSQSGHNTVSWYQQALGQGPQFIFQYYREEENGRGNFPPRFSGLQFPNYSSELNVNALELDDSALYLCASRSGTDFNYGYTFGSGTRLTVV.

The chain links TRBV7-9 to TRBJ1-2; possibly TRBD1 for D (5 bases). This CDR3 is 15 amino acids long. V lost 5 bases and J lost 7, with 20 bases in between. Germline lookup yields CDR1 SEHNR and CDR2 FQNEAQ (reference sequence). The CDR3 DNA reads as TGTGCCAGCAGCCTGGGCGGGACCGAGGGTTCTGGCTACACCTTC. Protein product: CASSLGGTEGSGYTF.

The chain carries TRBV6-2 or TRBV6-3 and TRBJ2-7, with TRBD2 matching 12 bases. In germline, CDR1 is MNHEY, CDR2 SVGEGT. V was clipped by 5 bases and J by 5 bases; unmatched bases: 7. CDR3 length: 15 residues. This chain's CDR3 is CASSARTSGDHEQYF. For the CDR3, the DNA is TGTGCCAGCAGTGCCAGGACTAGCGGGGACCACGAGCAGTACTTC.

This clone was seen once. As DNA, the CDR3 is TGTGCCAGTAGTAAGGGCGCGGGACAGGGACTAGGTCAGCCCCAGCATTTT. Its protein is CASSKGAGQGLGQPQHF. The chain employs TRBV19 and TRBJ1-5; TRBD1 aligns across 9 bases. Trimming cost V 4 bases and J 6 bases; bases outside gene matches: 13. Germline CDR1 reads LNHDA; CDR2 reads SQIVND (reference sequence). The CDR3 is 17 residues long.

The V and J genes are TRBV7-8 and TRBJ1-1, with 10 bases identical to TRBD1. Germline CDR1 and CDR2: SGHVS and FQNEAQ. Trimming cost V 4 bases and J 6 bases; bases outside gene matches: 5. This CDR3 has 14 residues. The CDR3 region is CASSSYGQGAEAFF. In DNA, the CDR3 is TGTGCCAGCAGCTCTTACGGACAGGGGGCTGAAGCTTTCTTT.